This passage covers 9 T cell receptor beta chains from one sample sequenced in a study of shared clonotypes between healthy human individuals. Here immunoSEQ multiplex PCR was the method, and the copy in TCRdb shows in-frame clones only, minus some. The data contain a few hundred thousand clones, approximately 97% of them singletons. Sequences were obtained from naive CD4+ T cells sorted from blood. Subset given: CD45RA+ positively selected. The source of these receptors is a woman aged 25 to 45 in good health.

CDR3 in amino acids: CASSFAGESTDTQYF. The CDR3 DNA is TGTGCCAGCAGCTTCGCAGGGGAGAGCACAGATACGCAGTATTTT. V is TRBV7-9 and J is TRBJ2-3; D is perhaps TRBD1 (6 bases). There are 15 residues in the CDR3. Germline loops: CDR1 SEHNR, CDR2 FQNEAQ (reference sequence). V was cut by 3 bases and J by 0 bases, with 10 bases left in between. The full variable domain, its missing parts supplied by reference TRBV7-9 and TRBJ2-3, is DTGVSQNPRHKITKRGQNVTFRCDPISEHNRLYWYRQTLGQGPEFLTYFQNEAQLEKSRLLSDRFSAERPKGSFSTLEIQRTEQGDSAMYLCASSFAGESTDTQYFGPGTRLTVL.

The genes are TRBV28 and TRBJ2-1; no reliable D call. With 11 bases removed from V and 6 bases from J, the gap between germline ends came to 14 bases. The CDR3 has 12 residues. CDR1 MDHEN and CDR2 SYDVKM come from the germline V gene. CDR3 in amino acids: CAGQSPSNEQFF. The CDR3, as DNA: TGTGCCGGCCAGAGCCCATCCAATGAGCAGTTCTTC.

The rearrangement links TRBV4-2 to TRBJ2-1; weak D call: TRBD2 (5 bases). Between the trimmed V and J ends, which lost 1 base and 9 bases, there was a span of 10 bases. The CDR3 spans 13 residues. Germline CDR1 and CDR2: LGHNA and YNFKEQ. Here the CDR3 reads CASSQGEGSEQFF. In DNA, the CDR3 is TGTGCCAGCAGCCAAGGCGAGGGAAGTGAGCAGTTCTTC.

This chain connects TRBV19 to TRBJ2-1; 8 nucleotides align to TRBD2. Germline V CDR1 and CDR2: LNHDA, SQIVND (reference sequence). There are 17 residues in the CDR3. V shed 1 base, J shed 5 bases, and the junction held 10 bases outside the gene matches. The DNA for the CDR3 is TGTGCCAGTAGTATAGGTAGGTTTAGCGGGGACCACAATGAGCAGTTCTTC. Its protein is CASSIGRFSGDHNEQFF.

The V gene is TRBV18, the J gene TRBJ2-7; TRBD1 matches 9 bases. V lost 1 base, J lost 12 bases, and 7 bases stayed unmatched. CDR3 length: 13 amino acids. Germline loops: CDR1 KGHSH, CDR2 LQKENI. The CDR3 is CASSPLDRGFWYF. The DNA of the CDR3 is TGTGCCAGCTCACCACTTGACAGGGGGTTTTGGTACTTC.

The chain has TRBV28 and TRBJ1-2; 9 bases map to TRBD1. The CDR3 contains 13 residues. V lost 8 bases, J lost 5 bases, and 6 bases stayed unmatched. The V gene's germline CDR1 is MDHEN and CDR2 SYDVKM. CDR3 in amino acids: CASEFGQGYGYTF. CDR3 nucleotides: TGTGCCAGCGAGTTCGGACAGGGGTATGGCTACACCTTC.

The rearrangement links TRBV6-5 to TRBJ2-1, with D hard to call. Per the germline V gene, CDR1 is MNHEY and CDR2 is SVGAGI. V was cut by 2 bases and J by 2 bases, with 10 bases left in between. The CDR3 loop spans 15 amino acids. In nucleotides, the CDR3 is TGTGCCAGCAGTTACGACCCTGTTACCTACAATGAGCAGTTCTTC. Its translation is CASSYDPVTYNEQFF.

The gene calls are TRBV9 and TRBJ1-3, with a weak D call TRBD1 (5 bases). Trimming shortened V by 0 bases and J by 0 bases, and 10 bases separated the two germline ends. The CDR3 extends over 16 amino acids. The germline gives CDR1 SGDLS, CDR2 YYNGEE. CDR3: CASSVDRGSSGNTIYF. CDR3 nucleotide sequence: TGTGCCAGCAGCGTAGACCGGGGGAGCTCTGGAAACACCATATATTTT.

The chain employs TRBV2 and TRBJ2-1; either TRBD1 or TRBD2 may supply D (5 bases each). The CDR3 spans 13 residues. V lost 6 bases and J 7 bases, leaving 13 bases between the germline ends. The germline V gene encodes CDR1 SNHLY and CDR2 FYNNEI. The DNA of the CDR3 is TGTGCCAGCAGCGGGACGGGAAAAAATGAGCAGTTCTTC. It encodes CASSGTGKNEQFF.